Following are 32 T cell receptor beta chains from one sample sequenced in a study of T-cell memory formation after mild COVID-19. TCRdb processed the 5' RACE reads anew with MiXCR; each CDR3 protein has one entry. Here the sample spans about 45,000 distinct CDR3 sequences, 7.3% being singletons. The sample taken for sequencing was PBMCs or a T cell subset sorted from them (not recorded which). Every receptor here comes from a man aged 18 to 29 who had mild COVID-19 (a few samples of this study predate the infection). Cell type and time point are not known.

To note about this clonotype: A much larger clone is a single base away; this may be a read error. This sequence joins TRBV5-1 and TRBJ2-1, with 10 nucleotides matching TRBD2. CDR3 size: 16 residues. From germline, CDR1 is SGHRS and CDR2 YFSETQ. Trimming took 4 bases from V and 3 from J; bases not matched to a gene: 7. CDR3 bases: TGCGCCAGCAGCGAGAGCGGGGGGGCCTACTACAATGAGCAGTTCTTC. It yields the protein CASSESGGAYYNEQFF.

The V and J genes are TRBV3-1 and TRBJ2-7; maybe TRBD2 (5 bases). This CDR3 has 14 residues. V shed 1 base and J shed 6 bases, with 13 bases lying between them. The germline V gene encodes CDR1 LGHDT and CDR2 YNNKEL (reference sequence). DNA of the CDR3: TGTGCCAGCAGCCAAGGATGGGGTGCGGGCGAGCAGTACTTC. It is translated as CASSQGWGAGEQYF.

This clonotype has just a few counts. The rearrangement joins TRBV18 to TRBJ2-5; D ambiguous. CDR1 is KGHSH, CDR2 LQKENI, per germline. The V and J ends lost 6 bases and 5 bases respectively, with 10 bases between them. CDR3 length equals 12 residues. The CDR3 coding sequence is TGTGCCAGCTCCATGGCTTGGGAGACCCAGTACTTC. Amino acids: CASSMAWETQYF.

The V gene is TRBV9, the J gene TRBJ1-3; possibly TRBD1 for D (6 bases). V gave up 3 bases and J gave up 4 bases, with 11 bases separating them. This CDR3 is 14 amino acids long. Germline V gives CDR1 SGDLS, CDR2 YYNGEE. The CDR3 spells CASSGTGRGNTIYF. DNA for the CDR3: TGTGCCAGCAGCGGTACAGGGAGGGGAAACACCATATATTTT.

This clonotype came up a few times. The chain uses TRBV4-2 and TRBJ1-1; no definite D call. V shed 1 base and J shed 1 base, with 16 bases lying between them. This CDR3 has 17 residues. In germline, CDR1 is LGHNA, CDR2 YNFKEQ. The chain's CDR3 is CASSQGGRVSWNTEAFF. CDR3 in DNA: TGTGCCAGCAGCCAAGGAGGTCGGGTCAGTTGGAACACTGAAGCTTTCTTT.

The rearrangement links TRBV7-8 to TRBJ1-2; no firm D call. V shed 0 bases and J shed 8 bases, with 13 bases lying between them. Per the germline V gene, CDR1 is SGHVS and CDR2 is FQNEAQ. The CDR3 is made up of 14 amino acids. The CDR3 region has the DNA TGTGCCAGCAGCTTAGCGTGGCAGGCGCGCGGCTACACCTTC. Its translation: CASSLAWQARGYTF.

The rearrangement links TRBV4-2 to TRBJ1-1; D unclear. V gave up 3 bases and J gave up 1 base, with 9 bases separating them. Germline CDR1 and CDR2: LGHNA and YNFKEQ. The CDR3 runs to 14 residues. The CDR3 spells CASSQAGGNTEAFF. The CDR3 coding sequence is TGTGCCAGCAGCCAGGCAGGCGGGAACACTGAAGCTTTCTTT.

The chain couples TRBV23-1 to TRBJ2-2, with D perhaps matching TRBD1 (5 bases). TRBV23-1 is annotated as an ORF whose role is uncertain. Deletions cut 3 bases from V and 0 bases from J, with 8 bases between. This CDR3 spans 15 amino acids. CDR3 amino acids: CASSQTDPNTGELFF. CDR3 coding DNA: TGCGCCAGCAGTCAGACAGACCCGAACACCGGGGAGCTGTTTTTT.

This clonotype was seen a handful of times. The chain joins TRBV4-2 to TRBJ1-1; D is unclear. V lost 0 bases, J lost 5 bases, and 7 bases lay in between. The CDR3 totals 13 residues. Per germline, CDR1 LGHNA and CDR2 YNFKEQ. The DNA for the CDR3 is TGTGCCAGCAGCCAAGACCTGGGGACTGAAGCTTTCTTT. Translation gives CASSQDLGTEAFF.

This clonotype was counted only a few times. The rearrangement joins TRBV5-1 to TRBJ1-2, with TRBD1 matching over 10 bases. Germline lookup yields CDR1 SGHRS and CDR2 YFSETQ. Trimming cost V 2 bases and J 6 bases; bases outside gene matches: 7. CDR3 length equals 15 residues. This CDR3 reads CASSFGQGERDGYTF. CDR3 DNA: TGCGCCAGCAGCTTCGGACAGGGGGAAAGGGATGGCTACACCTTC.

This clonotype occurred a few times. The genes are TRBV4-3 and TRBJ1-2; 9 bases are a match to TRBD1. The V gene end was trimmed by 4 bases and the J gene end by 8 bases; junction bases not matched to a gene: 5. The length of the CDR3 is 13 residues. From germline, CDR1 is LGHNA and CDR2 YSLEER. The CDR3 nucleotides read TGCGCCAGCAGCCTGGACAGGGGTCAGGGCTACACCTTC. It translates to CASSLDRGQGYTF.

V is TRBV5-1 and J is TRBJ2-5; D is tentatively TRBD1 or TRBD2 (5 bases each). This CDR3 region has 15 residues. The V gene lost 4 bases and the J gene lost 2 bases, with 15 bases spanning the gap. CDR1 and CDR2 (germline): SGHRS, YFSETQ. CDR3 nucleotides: TGCGCCAGCAGCAGAAGGGACCGGAGACAAGAGACCCAGTACTTC. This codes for CASSRRDRRQETQYF.

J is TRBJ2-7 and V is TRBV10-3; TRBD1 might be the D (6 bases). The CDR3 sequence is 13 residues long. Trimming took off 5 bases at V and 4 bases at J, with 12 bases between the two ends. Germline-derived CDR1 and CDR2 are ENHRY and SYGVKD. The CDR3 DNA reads TGTGCCATCAGTCAACAGGGTTCTTACGAGCAGTACGTC. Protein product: CAISQQGSYEQYV.

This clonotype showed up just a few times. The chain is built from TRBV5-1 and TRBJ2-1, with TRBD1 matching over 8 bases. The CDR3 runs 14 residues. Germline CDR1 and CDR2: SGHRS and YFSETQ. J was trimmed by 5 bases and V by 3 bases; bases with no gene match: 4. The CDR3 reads CASSSYRGDNEQFF. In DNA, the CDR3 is TGCGCCAGCAGCTCATACAGGGGGGACAATGAGCAGTTCTTC.

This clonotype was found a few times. CDR3 sequence: CSVGGAAKTQYF. The CDR3 coding sequence is TGCAGCGTCGGCGGGGCAGCGAAGACCCAGTACTTC. V gene TRBV29-1 combines with J gene TRBJ2-5, with a possible D match to TRBD2 (6 bases). Germline-derived CDR1 and CDR2 are SQVTM and ANQGSEA. This CDR3 has 12 residues. V lost 6 bases to trimming and J lost 6 bases, with 14 bases between them.

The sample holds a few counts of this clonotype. CDR3 in amino acids: CATRSPSTDTQYF. The DNA of the CDR3 is TGTGCTACCCGAAGCCCCTCCACAGATACGCAGTATTTT. J is TRBJ2-3 and V is TRBV6-2 or TRBV6-3, with D hard to call. The CDR3 loop spans 13 amino acids. Germline assignment: CDR1 MNHEY and CDR2 SVGEGT.

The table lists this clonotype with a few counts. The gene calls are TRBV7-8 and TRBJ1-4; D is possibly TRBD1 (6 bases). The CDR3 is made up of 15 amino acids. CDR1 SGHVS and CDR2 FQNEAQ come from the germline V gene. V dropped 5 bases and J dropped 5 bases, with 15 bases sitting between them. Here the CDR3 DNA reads TGTGCCAGCAGCCCGCACAGGGTATCGAATGAAAAACTGTTTTTT. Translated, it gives CASSPHRVSNEKLFF.

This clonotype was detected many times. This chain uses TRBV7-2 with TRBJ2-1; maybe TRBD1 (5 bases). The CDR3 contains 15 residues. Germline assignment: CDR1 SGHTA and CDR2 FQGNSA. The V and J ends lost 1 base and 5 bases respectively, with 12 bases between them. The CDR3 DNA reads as TGTGCCAGCAGCTTAGTTGTGACAGACAACAATGAGCAGTTCTTC. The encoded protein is CASSLVVTDNNEQFF.

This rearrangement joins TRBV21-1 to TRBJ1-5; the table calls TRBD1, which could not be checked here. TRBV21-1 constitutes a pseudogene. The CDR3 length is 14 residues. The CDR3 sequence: CASSTRDRDQPQHF. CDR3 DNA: TGTGCCAGCAGCACCCGGGACAGGGATCAGCCCCAGCATTTT.

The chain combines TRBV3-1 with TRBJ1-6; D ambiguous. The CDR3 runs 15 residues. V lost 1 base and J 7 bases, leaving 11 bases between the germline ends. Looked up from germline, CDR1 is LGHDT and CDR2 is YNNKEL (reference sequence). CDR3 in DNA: TGTGCCAGCAGCCAAGGATATGGCAGGAATTCACCCCTCCACTTT. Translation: CASSQGYGRNSPLHF.

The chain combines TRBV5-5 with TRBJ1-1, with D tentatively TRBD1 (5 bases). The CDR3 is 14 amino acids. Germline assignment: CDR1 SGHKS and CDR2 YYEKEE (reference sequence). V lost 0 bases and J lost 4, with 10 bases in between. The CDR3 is CASSLEMRGTEAFF. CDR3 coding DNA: TGTGCCAGCAGCTTGGAAATGAGGGGCACTGAAGCTTTCTTT.

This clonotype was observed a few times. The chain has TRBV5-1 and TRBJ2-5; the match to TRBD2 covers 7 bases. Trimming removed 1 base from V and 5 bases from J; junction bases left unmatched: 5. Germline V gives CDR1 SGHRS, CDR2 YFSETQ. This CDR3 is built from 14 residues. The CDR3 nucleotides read TGCGCCAGCAGCTTGAAGAGCGGGGAGGAGACCCAGTACTTC. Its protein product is CASSLKSGEETQYF.

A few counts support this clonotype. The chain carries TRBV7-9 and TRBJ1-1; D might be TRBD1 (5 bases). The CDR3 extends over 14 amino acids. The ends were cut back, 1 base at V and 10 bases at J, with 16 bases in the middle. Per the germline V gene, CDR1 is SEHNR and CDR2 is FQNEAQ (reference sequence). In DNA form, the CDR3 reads TGTGCCAGCAGCTTAGGTGGCCAGGGTGGATCAGCTTTCTTT. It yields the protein CASSLGGQGGSAFF.

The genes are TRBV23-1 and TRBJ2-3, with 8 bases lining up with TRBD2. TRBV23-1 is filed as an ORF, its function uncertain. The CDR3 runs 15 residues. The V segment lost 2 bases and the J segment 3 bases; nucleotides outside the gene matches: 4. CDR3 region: CASSQGSGETDTQYF. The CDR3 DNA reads TGCGCCAGCAGTCAAGGTAGCGGGGAGACAGATACGCAGTATTTT.

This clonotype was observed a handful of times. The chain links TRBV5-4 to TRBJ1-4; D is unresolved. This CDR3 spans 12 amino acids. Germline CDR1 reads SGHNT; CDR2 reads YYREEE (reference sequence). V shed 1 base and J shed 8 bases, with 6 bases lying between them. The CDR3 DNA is TGTGCCAGCAGCTTGCGTAACGAAAAACTGTTTTTT. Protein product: CASSLRNEKLFF.

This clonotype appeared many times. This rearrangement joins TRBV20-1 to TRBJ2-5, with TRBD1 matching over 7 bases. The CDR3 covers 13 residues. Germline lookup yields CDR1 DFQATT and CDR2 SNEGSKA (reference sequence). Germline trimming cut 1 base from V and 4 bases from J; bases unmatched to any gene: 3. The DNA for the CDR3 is TGCAGTGCTAGAGGGACAGGAATAGAGACCCAGTACTTC. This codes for CSARGTGIETQYF.

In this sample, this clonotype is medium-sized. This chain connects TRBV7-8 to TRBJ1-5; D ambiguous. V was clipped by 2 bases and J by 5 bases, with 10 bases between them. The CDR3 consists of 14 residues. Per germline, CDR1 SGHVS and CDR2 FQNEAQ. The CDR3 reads CASSLRRVDQPQHF. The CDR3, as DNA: TGTGCCAGCAGCTTAAGGAGGGTGGATCAGCCCCAGCATTTT.

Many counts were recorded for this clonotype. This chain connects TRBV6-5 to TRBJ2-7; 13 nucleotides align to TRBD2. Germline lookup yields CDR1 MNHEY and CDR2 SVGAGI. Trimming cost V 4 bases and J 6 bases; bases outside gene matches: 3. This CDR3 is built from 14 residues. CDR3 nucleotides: TGTGCCAGCAGTTCTACTAGCGGGGGGGTCGAGCAGTACTTC. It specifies CASSSTSGGVEQYF.

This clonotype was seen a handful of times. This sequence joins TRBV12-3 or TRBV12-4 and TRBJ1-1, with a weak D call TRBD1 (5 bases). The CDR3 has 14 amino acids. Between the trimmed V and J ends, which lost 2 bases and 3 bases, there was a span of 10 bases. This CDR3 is CASSLSVGDTEAFF. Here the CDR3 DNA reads TGTGCCAGCAGTTTATCGGTGGGGGACACTGAAGCTTTCTTT.

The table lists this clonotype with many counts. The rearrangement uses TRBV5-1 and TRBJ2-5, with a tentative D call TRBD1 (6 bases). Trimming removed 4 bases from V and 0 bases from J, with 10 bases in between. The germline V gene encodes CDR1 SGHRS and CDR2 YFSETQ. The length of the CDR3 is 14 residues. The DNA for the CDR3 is TGCGCCAGCAGCCCACAGGGTAACCAAGAGACCCAGTACTTC. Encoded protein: CASSPQGNQETQYF.

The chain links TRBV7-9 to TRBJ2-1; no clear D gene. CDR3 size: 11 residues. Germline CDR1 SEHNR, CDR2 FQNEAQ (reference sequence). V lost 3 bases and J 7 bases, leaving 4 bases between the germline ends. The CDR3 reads CASSLRNEQFF. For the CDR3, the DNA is TGTGCCAGCAGCTTGAGGAATGAGCAGTTCTTC.

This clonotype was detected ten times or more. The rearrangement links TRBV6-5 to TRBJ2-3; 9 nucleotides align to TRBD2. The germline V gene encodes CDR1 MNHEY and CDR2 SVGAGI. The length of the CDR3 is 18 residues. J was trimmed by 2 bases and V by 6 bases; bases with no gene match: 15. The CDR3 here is CASRSWSGPSGNTDTQYF. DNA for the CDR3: TGTGCCAGCAGATCCTGGAGTGGGCCTAGCGGGAACACAGATACGCAGTATTTT.